The 29 T cell receptor beta chains listed next were all sequenced from one sample in a study of T cell responses to AZD1222 COVID-19 vaccine (dated by TCRdb to the early 2020s). The method was the immunoSEQ multiplex PCR assay. As stored in TCRdb, this immuneACCESS dataset retains in-frame rearrangements with V and J assigned. A fraction of the clones does not appear; measured against another copy, unresolved V genes explain less than half of the discrepancy, and the remainder lacks a known reason. This sample lists fewer than 150,000 clones; roughly 91% were detected once. Approximately 5% of the sample lies in the top ten. The label giving this sample's time point can be read as: baseline before first vaccination. Material: peripheral blood, obtained on day 0 of AZD1222 vaccination. The receptors stem from an adult in good health.

CDR3 coding DNA: TGTGCCAGCAGCCCTGGGACAGACTCTGGAAACACCATATATTTT. This sequence encodes CASSPGTDSGNTIYF. The V and J genes are TRBV3-1 (or the pseudogene TRBV3-2) and TRBJ1-3, with 7 bases aligning to TRBD1. The germline V gene has CDR1 LGHDT and CDR2 YNNKEL (reference sequence). The CDR3 is made up of 15 amino acids. Trimming cost V 4 bases and J 0 bases; bases outside gene matches: 3.

This clone has only a few counts. The rearrangement links TRBV5-6 to TRBJ1-4; TRBD1 is a possible D gene (5 bases). Trimming shortened V by 0 bases and J by 5 bases, and 14 bases separated the two germline ends. The CDR3 length is 16 residues. CDR1 is SGHDT, CDR2 YYEEEE, per germline. The CDR3 coding sequence is TGTGCCAGCAGCTTGGCCCAGGGAGGACTAAATGAAAAACTGTTTTTT. It translates to CASSLAQGGLNEKLFF.

This chain uses TRBV18 with TRBJ2-7, with 14 bases aligning to TRBD2. The CDR3 totals 19 residues. Germline lookup yields CDR1 KGHSH and CDR2 LQKENI. The trim removed 4 bases at V and 2 bases at J, leaving 13 bases unmatched. The CDR3 here is CASSRAGTSGSSSPYEQYF. The DNA of the CDR3 is TGTGCCAGCTCACGAGCCGGGACTAGCGGGAGTAGTTCCCCCTACGAGCAGTACTTC.

The chain has TRBV6-5 and TRBJ1-1, with D perhaps matching TRBD1 (6 bases). Germline V CDR1 and CDR2: MNHEY, SVGAGI. The CDR3 totals 14 residues. The V end lost 2 bases, the J end lost 1 base, and 8 bases lay between the germline ends. The CDR3 bases are TGTGCCAGCAGTTACCTGGACAGGAACACTGAAGCTTTCTTT. Amino acids: CASSYLDRNTEAFF.

The chain is built from TRBV5-6 and TRBJ2-1; D might be TRBD2 (6 bases). This CDR3 has 14 residues. Germline V lookup: CDR1 SGHDT, CDR2 YYEEEE. The V end lost 0 bases, the J end lost 10 bases, and 14 bases lay between the germline ends. The CDR3 DNA reads TGTGCCAGCAGCTTGGACAGGAGGGATAGGGAGCAGTTCTTC. It specifies CASSLDRRDREQFF.

J is TRBJ1-1 and V is TRBV19; D not certain. V shed 9 bases and J shed 4 bases, with 18 bases lying between them. Germline lookup yields CDR1 LNHDA and CDR2 SQIVND (reference sequence). The CDR3 spans 14 residues. The CDR3 coding sequence is TGTGCCAGCTCACGAGGTGCTCTTGGCACTGAAGCTTTCTTT. Encoded protein: CASSRGALGTEAFF.

The rearrangement uses TRBV2 and TRBJ1-5; maybe TRBD1 (6 bases). Trimming took 2 bases from V and 0 from J, leaving 8 bases between them. Looked up from germline, CDR1 is SNHLY and CDR2 is FYNNEI. The CDR3 is 15 residues long. The CDR3 loop reads CASSEWGHSNQPQHF. CDR3 nucleotides: TGTGCCAGCAGTGAATGGGGGCATAGCAATCAGCCCCAGCATTTT.

The V gene is TRBV2, the J gene TRBJ1-4; D gene uncertain. The germline V gene has CDR1 SNHLY and CDR2 FYNNEI. Deletions cut 4 bases from V and 5 bases from J, with 14 bases between. The CDR3 totals 15 residues. Here the CDR3 reads CASSGPPTGNEKLFF. Written as DNA, the CDR3 is TGTGCCAGCAGTGGGCCCCCAACGGGGAATGAAAAACTGTTTTTT.

This clone showed up just once. The chain carries TRBV7-9 and TRBJ2-5, with D perhaps TRBD1 (5 bases). The CDR3 consists of 14 residues. Between the trimmed V and J ends, which lost 5 bases and 2 bases, there was a span of 12 bases. Germline CDR1 is SEHNR and CDR2 is FQNEAQ (reference sequence). The CDR3 sequence: CASSGHPIQETQYF. In DNA, the CDR3 is TGTGCCAGCAGCGGACACCCAATACAAGAGACCCAGTACTTC.

V and J are TRBV29-1 and TRBJ2-7; TRBD1 might be the D (5 bases). CDR1 is SQVTM, CDR2 ANQGSEA, per germline. The CDR3 has 12 amino acids. The V end lost 5 bases, the J end lost 1 base, and 9 bases lay between the germline ends. The CDR3 sequence: CSVQGGSYEQYF. CDR3 nucleotide sequence: TGCAGCGTTCAGGGTGGGTCCTACGAGCAGTACTTC.

V is TRBV5-5 and J is TRBJ2-5; D uncertain. This CDR3 has 11 amino acids. CDR1 is SGHKS, CDR2 YYEKEE, per germline (reference sequence). Trimming took off 0 bases at V and 5 bases at J, with 2 bases between the two ends. The CDR3, as DNA: TGTGCCAGCAGCTTGGCCGAGACCCAGTACTTC. Residues: CASSLAETQYF. The entire variable domain, with the rest obtained from reference TRBV5-5 and TRBJ2-5, is as follows: DAGVTQSPTHLIKTRGQQVTLRCSPISGHKSVSWYQQVLGQGPQFIFQYYEKEERGRGNFPDRFSARQFPNYSSELNVNALLLGDSALYLCASSLAETQYFGPGTRLLVL.

As DNA, the CDR3 is TGTGCCAGCAGCCGGGATTCCGGGTTCGGTGATGGAACGCAGTATTTT. Protein sequence: CASSRDSGFGDGTQYF. The V call is TRBV7-9, the J call TRBJ2-3, with TRBD2 as a possible D gene (5 bases). This CDR3 comprises 16 residues. Trimming took off 5 bases at V and 9 bases at J, with 24 bases between the two ends. The germline gives CDR1 SEHNR, CDR2 FQNEAQ (reference sequence).

The chain combines TRBV27 with TRBJ1-6, with D maybe TRBD1 (5 bases). The V gene lost 0 bases and the J gene lost 6 bases, with 9 bases spanning the gap. In germline, CDR1 is MNHEY, CDR2 SMNVEV (reference sequence). The CDR3 has 15 residues. For the CDR3, the DNA is TGTGCCAGCAGTTTATCACGGACACTTAATTCACCCCTCCACTTT. This codes for CASSLSRTLNSPLHF.

This sequence joins TRBV11-2 and TRBJ1-2; the D is unclear. V dropped 0 bases and J dropped 8 bases, with 7 bases sitting between them. Germline CDR1 is SGHAT and CDR2 is FQNNGV. This CDR3 contains 12 residues. CDR3 sequence (DNA): TGTGCCAGCAGCTTAGATCTTAGGGGCTACACCTTC. Translating it yields CASSLDLRGYTF.

The V call is TRBV27, the J call TRBJ1-2; D remains ambiguous. The germline V gene has CDR1 MNHEY and CDR2 SMNVEV (reference sequence). This CDR3 region has 13 residues. V lost 1 base to trimming and J lost 9 bases, with 12 bases between them. In nucleotides, the CDR3 is TGTGCCAGCAGTTTATTTCGGGTGGGAAGCTACACCTTC. Translation gives CASSLFRVGSYTF.

In DNA, the CDR3 is TGTGCCACCAGCAGAGGGGACCTACAGAAAAACATTCAGTACTTC. Protein: CATSRGDLQKNIQYF. The chain has TRBV15 and TRBJ2-4, with D tentatively TRBD1 or TRBD2 (5 bases each). Germline CDR1 is LNHNV and CDR2 is YYDKDF (reference sequence). The CDR3 sequence is 15 residues long. V was pared by 1 base and J by 4 bases, with 11 bases between.

The chain has TRBV7-2 and TRBJ1-1; D call uncertain. CDR1 is SGHTA, CDR2 FQGNSA, per germline. Between the trimmed V and J ends, which lost 0 bases and 14 bases, there was a span of 16 bases. The CDR3 consists of 13 residues. CDR3 bases: TGTGCCAGCAGCTTAGCGGAAGATGGAAAAGGGTTCTTT. This encodes CASSLAEDGKGFF.

The chain employs TRBV5-5 and TRBJ2-7, with D uncertain. Germline V lookup: CDR1 SGHKS, CDR2 YYEKEE (reference sequence). Trimming took 4 bases from V and 1 from J, leaving 3 bases between them. There are 11 residues in the CDR3. The chain's CDR3 is CASSGSYEQYF. The CDR3 DNA is TGTGCCAGCAGCGGATCCTACGAGCAGTACTTC.

The chain has TRBV5-1 and TRBJ1-2, with D unresolved. Germline CDR1 SGHRS, CDR2 YFSETQ. The CDR3 contains 15 residues. Trimming cost V 4 bases and J 1 base, with 14 bases left between them. The CDR3 DNA is TGCGCCAGCAGCGCAGACATGTCCCTTAACTATGGCTACACCTTC. Its protein product is CASSADMSLNYGYTF.

The chain carries TRBV11-3 and TRBJ2-7; 8 bases map to TRBD2. CDR3 length equals 15 residues. The V gene's germline CDR1 is SGHNT and CDR2 YENEEA. Trimming removed 4 bases from V and 2 bases from J; junction bases left unmatched: 7. CDR3 bases: TGTGCCAGCAGCTGGGCGGGGGGCCCAACCTACGAGCAGTACTTC. This translates into CASSWAGGPTYEQYF.

The chain is built from TRBV7-2 and TRBJ2-1; 10 positions match TRBD2. The CDR3 loop spans 16 amino acids. Germline CDR1 reads SGHTA; CDR2 reads FQGNSA. V dropped 3 bases and J dropped 2; count of bases not matched to a gene: 4. The CDR3 DNA is TGTGCCAGCAGCTTGAGCGGGGGGGCACCCTACAATGAGCAGTTCTTC. Translated: CASSLSGGAPYNEQFF.

This chain links TRBV5-5 with TRBJ2-2, with D possibly being TRBD1 (5 bases). The CDR3 runs to 13 residues. Trimming stripped 4 bases from V and 5 bases from J, with 9 bases between. Germline lookup yields CDR1 SGHKS and CDR2 YYEKEE (reference sequence). CDR3 sequence: CASSLTETGELFF. The DNA for the CDR3 is TGTGCCAGCAGCCTGACAGAAACCGGGGAGCTGTTTTTT.

This chain connects TRBV4-1 to TRBJ1-1, with D possibly TRBD1 on 5 matching bases. V lost 1 base and J 5 bases, leaving 11 bases between the germline ends. CDR1 MGHRA and CDR2 YSYEKL come from the germline V gene. The CDR3 totals 14 residues. The CDR3 reads CASSQVQGGTEAFF. Written as DNA, the CDR3 is TGCGCCAGCAGCCAAGTCCAGGGTGGGACTGAAGCTTTCTTT.

This chain links TRBV15 with TRBJ1-5; 10 positions match TRBD1. V trimming: 3 bases; J trimming: 4 bases; junction bases outside the gene matches: 3. The CDR3 runs 15 residues. Germline V CDR1 and CDR2: LNHNV, YYDKDF (reference sequence). In DNA, the CDR3 is TGTGCCACCAGCAGGGGACAGGGGCTGAATCAGCCCCAGCATTTT. Protein: CATSRGQGLNQPQHF.

This chain uses TRBV24-1 with TRBJ2-1, with 9 bases lining up with TRBD1. The V and J ends lost 3 bases and 8 bases, in that order; junction bases with no gene match: 10. Looked up from germline, CDR1 is KGHDR and CDR2 is SFDVKD. The CDR3 length is 16 residues. The CDR3 DNA follows: TGTGCCACCAGTGATGCCACAGGGGGCGGTCAGGATGAGCAGTTCTTC. The encoded protein is CATSDATGGGQDEQFF.

The genes are TRBV12-3 or TRBV12-4 and TRBJ1-4; D possibly corresponds to TRBD1 (6 bases). Trimming cost V 6 bases and J 8 bases, with 13 bases left between them. The CDR3 extends over 13 amino acids. The CDR3 DNA reads TGTGCCAGCAGCCCCACAGGGAACGAAAAACTGTTTTTT. This encodes CASSPTGNEKLFF.

J is TRBJ2-1 and V is TRBV5-1; D assignment may be TRBD1 or TRBD2 (5 bases each). The V gene lost 1 base and the J gene lost 6 bases, with 23 bases spanning the gap. The V gene's germline CDR1 is SGHRS and CDR2 YFSETQ. The CDR3 runs 18 residues. The CDR3 DNA is TGCGCCAGCAGCTTGTCTAACCCGGGACCACCCGAGGTCAATGAGCAGTTCTTC. The encoded protein is CASSLSNPGPPEVNEQFF.

The chain links TRBV14 to TRBJ1-6, with D possibly matching TRBD1 (5 bases). Germline assignment: CDR1 SGHDN and CDR2 FVKESK. CDR3 size: 13 residues. V lost 10 bases to trimming and J lost 10 bases, with 17 bases between them. CDR3 loop: CAKGGHGTSPLHF. Written as DNA, the CDR3 is TGTGCCAAGGGAGGACATGGCACATCACCCCTCCACTTT.

The chain uses TRBV2 and TRBJ2-3; D unclear. CDR1 is SNHLY and CDR2 is FYNNEI in the germline V gene. Trimming took 8 bases from V and 3 from J, leaving 15 bases between them. This CDR3 has 14 residues. CDR3 region: CASRLGVGTDTQYF. The CDR3 DNA reads TGTGCCAGCCGCTTGGGCGTGGGAACAGATACGCAGTATTTT.